Shown below are 9 T cell receptor beta chains from a single sample sequenced in a study of blood T cell repertoires in COVID-19. Produced via immunoSEQ multiplex PCR; TCRdb's table is partial and in-frame only. The top ten hold 7.2% of the sample, which has some 200,000 clones, about three quarters seen once. The sequenced sample consisted of peripheral blood. Receptor source: a woman aged 65 to 85 with acute or convalescent COVID-19.

This clone was picked up a small number of times. The genes are TRBV19 and TRBJ2-5; 8 bases agree with TRBD2. CDR1 is LNHDA and CDR2 is SQIVND in the germline V gene (reference sequence). V gave up 8 bases and J gave up 5 bases; unmatched junction bases: 16. The CDR3 consists of 16 residues. This chain's CDR3 is CASEGTSGSFGETQYF. DNA of the CDR3: TGTGCCAGTGAAGGGACTAGTGGTTCCTTTGGGGAGACCCAGTACTTC. Filled out from reference TRBV19 and TRBJ2-5, the complete variable domain reads DGGITQSPKYLFRKEGQNVTLSCEQNLNHDAMYWYRQDPGQGLRLIYYSQIVNDFQKGDIAEGYSVSREKKESFPLTVTSAQKNPTAFYLCASEGTSGSFGETQYFGPGTRLLVL.

The gene calls are TRBV7-9 and TRBJ2-3; TRBD1 aligns across 7 bases. Per germline, CDR1 SEHNR and CDR2 FQNEAQ (reference sequence). V was clipped by 6 bases and J by 0 bases; unmatched bases: 3. CDR3 length: 14 amino acids. The CDR3 protein is CASSPGQSTDTQYF. Written as DNA, the CDR3 is TGTGCCAGCAGTCCGGGACAGAGCACAGATACGCAGTATTTT.

The chain has TRBV3-1 (or the pseudogene TRBV3-2) and TRBJ2-1, with a possible D match to TRBD2 (5 bases). V shed 2 bases and J shed 6 bases, with 17 bases lying between them. The CDR3 consists of 16 residues. From germline, CDR1 is LGHDT and CDR2 YNNKEL (reference sequence). DNA of the CDR3: TGTGCCAGCAGCCAATTTCGTCGGGGTCTGGGCAATGAGCAGTTCTTC. Translating gives CASSQFRRGLGNEQFF.

The chain couples TRBV4-3 to TRBJ1-4; perhaps TRBD1 as D (6 bases). V dropped 3 bases and J dropped 7 bases, with 15 bases sitting between them. The CDR3 totals 15 residues. The germline V gene encodes CDR1 LGHNA and CDR2 YSLEER. Written as DNA, the CDR3 is TGCGCCAGCAGCCACCTCCCCGACAGGCGTGAAAAACTGTTTTTT. As protein: CASSHLPDRREKLFF.

The chain has TRBV20-1 and TRBJ2-1, with TRBD1 identical over 9 bases. Trimming cost V 3 bases and J 7 bases; bases outside gene matches: 7. This CDR3 is built from 14 residues. Germline CDR1 reads DFQATT; CDR2 reads SNEGSKA (reference sequence). Here the CDR3 DNA reads TGCAGTGCTAGTACAGGGGGCCCGCTGAATGAGCAGTTCTTC. It is translated as CSASTGGPLNEQFF.

V usage is TRBV6-4 and J usage is TRBJ2-3; tentative D call: TRBD2 (6 bases). The germline V gene has CDR1 MRHNA and CDR2 SNTAGT. V was pared by 0 bases and J by 5 bases, with 15 bases between. This CDR3 contains 16 residues. The CDR3 loop reads CASSDSTRGHLDTQYF. The DNA for the CDR3 is TGTGCCAGCAGTGACTCGACTAGAGGGCACCTAGATACGCAGTATTTT.

This clone was found a few times. The chain joins TRBV29-1 to TRBJ2-1; the D is unclear. Trimming removed 4 bases at V and 0 bases at J, with 10 bases between. CDR1 and CDR2 from the germline V gene are SQVTM and ANQGSEA. The CDR3 is 14 amino acids. CDR3 sequence: CSVVYPSSYNEQFF. The CDR3 DNA is TGCAGCGTTGTTTACCCCAGCTCCTACAATGAGCAGTTCTTC.

The chain is built from TRBV25-1 and TRBJ1-6; TRBD1 agrees at 8 bases. In germline, CDR1 is MGHDK, CDR2 SYGVNS. Unmatched junction bases numbered 6, after V lost 2 bases and J lost 3 bases. This CDR3 has 17 residues. The CDR3 region has the DNA TGTGCCAGCAGTGAACCACAGGGGGAGATCTATAATTCACCCCTCCACTTT. Its protein is CASSEPQGEIYNSPLHF.

This chain links TRBV10-1 with TRBJ1-6; D possibly corresponds to TRBD1 (5 bases). This CDR3 contains 14 residues. CDR1 and CDR2 from the germline V gene are WNHNN and SYGVQD (reference sequence). The germline V and J ends were trimmed by 5 bases and 7 bases, with 12 bases remaining between them. The CDR3 coding sequence is TGCGCCAGCAGTTCAGGGCAGGGAAATTCACCCCTCCACTTT. Translation gives CASSSGQGNSPLHF.